The clone carrying this T cell receptor beta chain has at least ten counts. Its antigen remains unidentified. Per the germline V gene, CDR1 is SGHAT and CDR2 is FQNNGV. V was pared by 0 bases and J by 10 bases, with 10 bases between. The CDR3 runs to 13 residues. The sample comes from a study of T cells in Graves' hyperthyroidism and ophthalmopathy. Overall study context: Prior to any treatment, at the point of initial diagnosis, peripheral blood was collected. General study results and limits: Blood held most thyroid clonotypes expanded above 0.001 frequency. For ophthalmopathy, model prediction preceded onset by a median around 7 months.

From RNA transcripts, TCR beta CDR3 regions were amplified. RT-PCR in the first round (using the HTBI primer set) targeted the TCR CDR3. TCRdb called the multiplex PCR reads again in MiXCR, with one record for every CDR3 protein. The sample gives hundreds of thousands of distinct CDR3 sequences, about 14% of which show up once; 13% is in the top ten. Lactation, pregnancy, other autoimmune disease or uncontrolled infection excluded patients. The chain combines TRBV11-2 with TRBJ2-1; TRBD1 might be the D (5 bases). This TCR was recovered from a man aged 18 to 30 with Graves' ophthalmopathy. Sequencing was performed on blood. The CDR3 loop reads CASSLDARAEQFF. CDR3 sequence (DNA): TGTGCCAGCAGCTTAGATGCCAGGGCGGAGCAGTTCTTC.